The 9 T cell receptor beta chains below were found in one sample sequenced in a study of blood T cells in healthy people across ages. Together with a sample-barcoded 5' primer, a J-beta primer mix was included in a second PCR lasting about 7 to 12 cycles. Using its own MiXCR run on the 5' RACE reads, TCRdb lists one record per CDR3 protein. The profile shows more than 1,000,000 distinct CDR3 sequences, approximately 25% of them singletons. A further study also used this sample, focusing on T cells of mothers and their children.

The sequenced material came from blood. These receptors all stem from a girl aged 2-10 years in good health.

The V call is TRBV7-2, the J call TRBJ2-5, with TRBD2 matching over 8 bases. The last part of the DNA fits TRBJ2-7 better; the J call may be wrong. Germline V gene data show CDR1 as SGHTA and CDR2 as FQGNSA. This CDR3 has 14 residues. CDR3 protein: CASQELAASYEQYF. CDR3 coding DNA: TGTGCCAGCCAAGAACTAGCGGCCTCCTACGAGCAGTACTTC.

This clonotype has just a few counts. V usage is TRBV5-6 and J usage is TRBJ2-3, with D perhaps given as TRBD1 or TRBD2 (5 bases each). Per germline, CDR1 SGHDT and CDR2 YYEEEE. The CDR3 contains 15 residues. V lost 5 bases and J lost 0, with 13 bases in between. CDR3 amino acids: CASSFRDGSTDTQYF. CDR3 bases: TGTGCCAGCAGTTTCCGGGACGGGAGCACAGATACGCAGTATTTT.

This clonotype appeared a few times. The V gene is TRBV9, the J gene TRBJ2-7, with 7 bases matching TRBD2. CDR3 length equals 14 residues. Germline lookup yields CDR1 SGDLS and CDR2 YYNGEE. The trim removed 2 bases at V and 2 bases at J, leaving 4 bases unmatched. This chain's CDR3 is CASSVGGSPYEQYF. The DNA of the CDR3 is TGTGCCAGCAGCGTTGGCGGGAGCCCCTACGAGCAGTACTTC. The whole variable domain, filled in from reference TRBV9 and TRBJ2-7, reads DSGVTQTPKHLITATGQRVTLRCSPRSGDLSVYWYQQSLDQGLQFLIQYYNGEERAKGNILERFSAQQFPDLHSELNLSSLELGDSALYFCASSVGGSPYEQYFGPGTRLTVT.

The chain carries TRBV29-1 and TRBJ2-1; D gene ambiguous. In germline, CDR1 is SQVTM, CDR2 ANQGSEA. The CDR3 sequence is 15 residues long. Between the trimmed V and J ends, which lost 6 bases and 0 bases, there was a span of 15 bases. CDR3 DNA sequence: TGCAGCGTCCCGACGGCCGAGAGCTCCTACAATGAGCAGTTCTTC. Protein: CSVPTAESSYNEQFF.

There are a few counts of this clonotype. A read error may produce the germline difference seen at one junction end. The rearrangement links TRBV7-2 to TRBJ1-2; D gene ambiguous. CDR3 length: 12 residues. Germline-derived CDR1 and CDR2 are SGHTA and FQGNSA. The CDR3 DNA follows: TGTGCCAGCAGCTTAGATAACTTTGGCTACACCTTC. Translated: CASSLDNFGYTF. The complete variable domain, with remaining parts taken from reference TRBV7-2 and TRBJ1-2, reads GAGVSQSPSNKVTEKGKDVELRCDPISGHTALYWYRQSLGQGLEFLIYFQGNSAPDKSGLPSDRFSAERTGGSVSTLTIQRTQQEDSAVYLCASSLDNFGYTFGSGTRLTVV.

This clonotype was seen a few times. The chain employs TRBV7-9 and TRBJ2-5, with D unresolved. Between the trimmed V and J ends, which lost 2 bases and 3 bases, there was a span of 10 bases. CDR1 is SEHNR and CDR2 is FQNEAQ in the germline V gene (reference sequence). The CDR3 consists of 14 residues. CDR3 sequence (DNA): TGTGCCAGCAGCTTAAATACCCTGGAAGAGACCCAGTACTTC. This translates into CASSLNTLEETQYF.

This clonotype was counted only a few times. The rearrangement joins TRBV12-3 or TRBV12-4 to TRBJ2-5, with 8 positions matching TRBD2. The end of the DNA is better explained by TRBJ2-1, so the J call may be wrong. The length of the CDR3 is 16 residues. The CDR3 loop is CASSGPQRAGVDEQFF. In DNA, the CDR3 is TGTGCCAGCAGTGGCCCTCAGAGAGCGGGAGTAGATGAGCAGTTCTTC.

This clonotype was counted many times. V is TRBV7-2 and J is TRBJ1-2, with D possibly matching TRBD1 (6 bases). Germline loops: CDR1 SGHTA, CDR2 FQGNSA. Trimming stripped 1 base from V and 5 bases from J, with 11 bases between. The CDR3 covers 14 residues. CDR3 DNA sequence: TGTGCCAGCAGCTTAGGAGGGGGTAATTATGGCTACACCTTC. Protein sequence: CASSLGGGNYGYTF. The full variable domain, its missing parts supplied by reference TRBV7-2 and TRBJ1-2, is GAGVSQSPSNKVTEKGKDVELRCDPISGHTALYWYRQSLGQGLEFLIYFQGNSAPDKSGLPSDRFSAERTGGSVSTLTIQRTQQEDSAVYLCASSLGGGNYGYTFGSGTRLTVV.

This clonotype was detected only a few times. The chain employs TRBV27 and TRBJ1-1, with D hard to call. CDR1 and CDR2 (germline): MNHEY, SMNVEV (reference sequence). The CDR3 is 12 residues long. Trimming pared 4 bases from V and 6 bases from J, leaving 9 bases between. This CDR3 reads CASSSLRSEAFF. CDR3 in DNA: TGTGCCAGCAGTTCGCTCCGCTCTGAAGCTTTCTTT.